These 27 T cell receptor beta chains came from one sample sequenced in a study of breast tumors, draining lymph nodes, adjacent tissues. From the multiplex PCR reads, TCRdb called clonotypes with MiXCR, one entry per CDR3 protein. Here the sample spans hundreds of thousands of distinct CDR3 sequences, about 32% being singletons. The lymph nodes were axillary draining lymph nodes from breast cancer patients. Sequencing used axillary lymph node tissue. These receptor sequences come from a female donor with breast cancer. Some clones in this sample may be carry-over from other donors' samples.

This clonotype was recorded many times. The chain combines TRBV7-9 with TRBJ2-5; 7 bases are a match to TRBD2. V dropped 5 bases and J dropped 4; count of bases not matched to a gene: 4. Per the germline V gene, CDR1 is SEHNR and CDR2 is FQNEAQ (reference sequence). This CDR3 region has 13 residues. CDR3 nucleotides: TGTGCCAGCAGCGCTCCGGGGGGAGAGACCCAGTACTTC. It is translated as CASSAPGGETQYF.

Many counts were recorded for this clonotype. The V and J genes are TRBV3-1 and TRBJ2-5, with 16 bases lining up with TRBD2. V shed 1 base, J shed 3 bases, and the junction held 11 bases outside the gene matches. This CDR3 contains 20 residues. CDR1 and CDR2 (germline): LGHDT, YNNKEL (reference sequence). CDR3 region: CASSQVIPGLAGGIEETQYF. The CDR3 nucleotides read TGTGCCAGCAGCCAAGTAATACCGGGACTAGCGGGAGGGATCGAAGAGACCCAGTACTTC.

This clonotype occurred many times. The V and J genes are TRBV29-1 and TRBJ2-3, with 7 bases matching TRBD1. The CDR3 contains 19 residues. V lost 1 base and J lost 0; bases outside the gene matches: 16. Germline V gene data show CDR1 as SQVTM and CDR2 as ANQGSEA. DNA for the CDR3: TGCAGCGTTGAAGTACCCCGGGACAGCTTTAGATCTAGCACAGATACGCAGTATTTT. This translates into CSVEVPRDSFRSSTDTQYF.

This clonotype was counted at least ten times. The chain carries TRBV7-2 and TRBJ2-1; 12 bases are shared with TRBD2. Germline lookup yields CDR1 SGHTA and CDR2 FQGNSA. The CDR3 loop spans 18 amino acids. Germline trimming cut 0 bases from V and 6 bases from J; bases unmatched to any gene: 9. DNA of the CDR3: TGTGCCAGCAGCTTAGCGCGGACTAGCGGGGCCACCCTCAATGAGCAGTTCTTC. Translation gives CASSLARTSGATLNEQFF.

This clonotype has only a few counts. CDR3 residues: CASRPSGYNEQFF. CDR3 DNA: TGTGCCAGCAGGCCTAGCGGCTACAATGAGCAGTTCTTC. The rearrangement joins TRBV6-2 or TRBV6-3 to TRBJ2-1, with 7 nucleotides matching TRBD2. This CDR3 has 13 residues. Losses at the gene ends were 6 bases for V and 3 bases for J; bases not matched to a gene: 2. Germline CDR1 is MNHEY and CDR2 is SVGEGT.

This clonotype was detected many times. J is TRBJ2-5 and V is TRBV5-4, with D maybe TRBD1 (6 bases). CDR1 is SGHNT and CDR2 is YYREEE in the germline V gene (reference sequence). Trimming took off 3 bases at V and 5 bases at J, with 17 bases between the two ends. The CDR3 consists of 15 residues. DNA of the CDR3: TGTGCCAGCAGCTCGAGTCAGGGGTTTAGGGAGACCCAGTACTTC. The encoded protein is CASSSSQGFRETQYF.

This chain links TRBV6-5 with TRBJ2-2, with TRBD1 matching 7 bases. The germline V gene encodes CDR1 MNHEY and CDR2 SVGAGI. V was pared by 2 bases and J by 4 bases, with 13 bases of the junction left unmatched. The CDR3 spans 18 residues. In nucleotides, the CDR3 is TGTGCCAGCAGTTACGCCAGACCGGGACAGACCTCCACCGGGGAGCTGTTTTTT. Residues: CASSYARPGQTSTGELFF.

This clonotype was seen ten or more times. This chain links TRBV18 with TRBJ2-3; 9 bases line up with TRBD2. The J segment lost 4 bases and the V segment lost 6 bases, leaving 5 bases of the junction unmatched. The germline V gene has CDR1 KGHSH and CDR2 LQKENI. The CDR3 length is 14 residues. For the CDR3, the DNA is TGTGCCAGCTCCCCAGCGGGAGGTGCAGATACGCAGTATTTT. Its protein is CASSPAGGADTQYF.

The chain links TRBV7-8 to TRBJ2-1, with D perhaps matching TRBD2 (5 bases). CDR1 is SGHVS and CDR2 is FQNEAQ in the germline V gene. With 3 bases removed from V and 0 bases from J, the gap between germline ends came to 12 bases. CDR3 length equals 16 residues. The CDR3 loop reads CASSLRAVGSYNEQFF. The CDR3 DNA is TGTGCCAGCAGCTTGCGAGCGGTGGGCTCCTACAATGAGCAGTTCTTC.

The chain links TRBV15 to TRBJ2-1, with 9 bases matching TRBD1. Germline CDR1 is LNHNV and CDR2 is YYDKDF (reference sequence). This CDR3 spans 13 amino acids. This CDR3 is CAHRDREFNEQFF. The CDR3 DNA reads as TGTGCACACCGGGACAGGGAATTCAATGAGCAGTTCTTC.

This clonotype was seen many times. The chain uses TRBV20-1 and TRBJ2-7; 7 bases fit TRBD1. CDR1 and CDR2 from the germline V gene are DFQATT and SNEGSKA (reference sequence). V lost 8 bases, J lost 5 bases, and 9 bases stayed unmatched. The CDR3 has 12 amino acids. The CDR3, as DNA: TGCAGTAATCGACAGGGTACCCACGAGCAGTACTTC. This sequence encodes CSNRQGTHEQYF.

This clonotype was seen once. A read error may explain this, as a much larger clone is one base away. J is TRBJ2-1 and V is TRBV30, with 10 positions matching TRBD2. Germline CDR1 and CDR2: GTSNPN and SVGIG (reference sequence). Trimming cost V 5 bases and J 5 bases; bases outside gene matches: 6. The CDR3 totals 14 residues. CDR3 nucleotides: TGTGCCTGGGGACCAGCGGGAGGGAACAATGAGCAGTTCTTC. Translated: CAWGPAGGNNEQFF.

To note about this clonotype: The DNA is omitted, as the CDR3 cannot be located on it reliably, and the CDR3 follows TCRdb's listing. This chain links TRBV25-1 with TRBJ2-7; the tabulated D call, TRBD1, remains unverified against the DNA. Germline V CDR1 and CDR2: MGHDK, SYGVNS. The CDR3 contains 16 residues when both ends are counted. CDR3 region: CACSARVGQGFYEQYF.

This clonotype showed up many times. The rearrangement links TRBV29-1 to TRBJ2-5; 9 nucleotides line up with TRBD1. CDR1 and CDR2 from the germline V gene are SQVTM and ANQGSEA. V trimming: 7 bases; J trimming: 7 bases; junction bases outside the gene matches: 7. The CDR3 contains 12 residues. DNA for the CDR3: TGCAGCGCCTGGACAGGGGAAGGGACCCAGTACTTC. Protein: CSAWTGEGTQYF.

The chain uses TRBV20-1 and TRBJ2-1; TRBD2 agrees at 13 bases. Unmatched junction bases numbered 15, after V lost 5 bases and J lost 2 bases. Germline-derived CDR1 and CDR2 are DFQATT and SNEGSKA (reference sequence). CDR3 size: 19 residues. The CDR3: CSAAKPTSGGPNAYNEQFF. The CDR3, as DNA: TGCAGTGCTGCTAAGCCGACTAGCGGGGGGCCGAACGCCTACAATGAGCAGTTCTTC.

The chain combines TRBV4-1 with TRBJ1-4; 10 bases are shared with TRBD1. V lost 3 bases and J lost 6; bases outside the gene matches: 4. The germline gives CDR1 MGHRA, CDR2 YSYEKL. The CDR3 is 15 amino acids. This CDR3 is CASSHSGTGDEKLFF. As DNA, the CDR3 is TGCGCCAGCAGCCATTCCGGGACAGGGGATGAAAAACTGTTTTTT.

In the case of this clonotype: A much larger clone is a single base away; this may be a read error. The rearrangement uses TRBV11-2 and TRBJ2-5; tentatively, D is TRBD1 or TRBD2 (5 bases each). V dropped 1 base and J dropped 3 bases, with 18 bases sitting between them. CDR3 length: 17 amino acids. Germline CDR1 and CDR2: SGHAT and FQNNGV. In DNA, the CDR3 is TGTGCCAGCAGCTTAGGATCCCTAGTGGGACGCGAAGAGACCCAGTACTTC. Translated, it gives CASSLGSLVGREETQYF.

In its sample, this clonotype was seen a few times. A clone one base away is much larger, so this may be a read error. The V call is TRBV20-1, the J call TRBJ2-1; 13 positions agree with TRBD2. CDR1 and CDR2 (germline): DFQATT, SNEGSKA (reference sequence). Trimming at V came to 1 base and at J to 7 bases, leaving 4 bases not matched to a gene. The CDR3 spans 15 residues. The CDR3 DNA sequence: TGCAGTGCTAGAGTCGGGACTAGCGGGGCGAATGAGCAGTTCTTC. It yields the protein CSARVGTSGANEQFF.

This clonotype was detected many times. At one end, the junction sequence differs from germline, possibly due to a read error. The gene calls are TRBV6-6 and TRBJ1-2; D is perhaps TRBD1 (6 bases). Germline CDR1 reads MNHNY; CDR2 reads SVGAGI (reference sequence). The CDR3 loop spans 14 amino acids. CDR3 sequence: CASSHSQGYYGYTF. DNA of the CDR3: TGTGCCAGCAGTCACTCTCAGGGGTACTATGGCTACACCTTC.

Ten or more counts support this clonotype. The J gene is TRBJ2-5, the V gene TRBV5-1; D call uncertain. V was trimmed by 4 bases and J by 2 bases, leaving 12 bases between them. The CDR3 is 14 residues long. In germline, CDR1 is SGHRS, CDR2 YFSETQ. Here the CDR3 reads CASSGFPLQETQYF. The CDR3 DNA sequence: TGCGCCAGCAGCGGTTTCCCTCTTCAAGAGACCCAGTACTTC.

This clonotype was seen repeatedly, ten times or more. The chain combines TRBV20-1 with TRBJ2-7; D remains unclear. The V gene lost 1 base and the J gene lost 5 bases, with 6 bases spanning the gap. The germline gives CDR1 DFQATT, CDR2 SNEGSKA (reference sequence). This CDR3 comprises 11 residues. CDR3 in DNA: TGCAGTGCTAGAGTCCCCAACGAGCAGTACTTC. Residues: CSARVPNEQYF.

The gene calls are TRBV14 and TRBJ1-1; TRBD1 agrees at 7 bases. Looked up from germline, CDR1 is SGHDN and CDR2 is FVKESK. The CDR3 sequence is 16 residues long. The J segment lost 4 bases and the V segment lost 1 base, leaving 9 bases of the junction unmatched. CDR3 loop: CASSQAGQGGGTEAFF. The CDR3 nucleotides read TGTGCCAGCAGCCAAGCCGGCCAGGGGGGCGGCACTGAAGCTTTCTTT. The entire variable domain, with the rest obtained from reference TRBV14 and TRBJ1-1, is as follows: EAGVTQFPSHSVIEKGQTVTLRCDPISGHDNLYWYRRVMGKEIKFLLHFVKESKQDESGMPNNRFLAERTGGTYSTLKVQPAELEDSGVYFCASSQAGQGGGTEAFFGQGTRLTVV.

In this sample, this clonotype turned up many times. This chain links TRBV7-2 with TRBJ2-5, with 12 bases fitting TRBD1. Per germline, CDR1 SGHTA and CDR2 FQGNSA. This CDR3 region has 17 residues. The V segment lost 5 bases and the J segment 0 bases; nucleotides outside the gene matches: 7. This CDR3 reads CASSPGQGAYHQETQYF. CDR3 nucleotides: TGTGCCAGCAGCCCGGGACAGGGGGCCTACCACCAAGAGACCCAGTACTTC.

This clonotype showed up many times. V and J are TRBV6-1 and TRBJ1-5; the D gene is possibly TRBD1 (6 bases). The CDR3 totals 14 residues. Germline values: CDR1 MNHNS, CDR2 SASEGT. Trimming took 7 bases from V and 6 from J, leaving 16 bases between them. The CDR3 region has the DNA TGTGCCAGCAACCGAGGGGGGGTTGGTCAGCCCCAGCATTTT. It is translated as CASNRGGVGQPQHF.

This sequence joins TRBV29-1 and TRBJ2-1, with 7 bases aligning to TRBD2. This CDR3 has 11 residues. Germline V gives CDR1 SQVTM, CDR2 ANQGSEA. V lost 4 bases, J lost 9 bases, and 3 bases stayed unmatched. This CDR3 is CSVGIAGEQFF. The CDR3 nucleotides read TGCAGCGTTGGAATAGCGGGTGAGCAGTTCTTC.

In the case of this clonotype: One end of the junction does not line up with germline, which may come from a read error. J is TRBJ1-3 and V is TRBV5-1; no reliable D call. CDR3 length: 17 residues. Germline-derived CDR1 and CDR2 are SGHRS and YFSETQ. DNA of the CDR3: TGCGCCAGCAGCCCGATAAGCGGGCCAAGCTCTGAAAACACCATATATTTT. Amino acids: CASSPISGPSSENTIYF.

There are many counts of this clonotype. V and J are TRBV19 and TRBJ2-4; 7 bases are shared with TRBD1. The germline V gene encodes CDR1 LNHDA and CDR2 SQIVND (reference sequence). V shed 2 bases, J shed 1 base, and the junction held 2 bases outside the gene matches. The CDR3 spans 15 residues. The CDR3, as DNA: TGTGCCAGTAGTATAAAGGGGGCGGCCAAAAACATTCAGTACTTC. Translation: CASSIKGAAKNIQYF. The whole variable domain, filled in from reference TRBV19 and TRBJ2-4, reads DGGITQSPKYLFRKEGQNVTLSCEQNLNHDAMYWYRQDPGQGLRLIYYSQIVNDFQKGDIAEGYSVSREKKESFPLTVTSAQKNPTAFYLCASSIKGAAKNIQYFGAGTRLSVL.